This T cell receptor (beta chain) stems from a study of blood T cell repertoires in COVID-19. Study details: T cells, B-cell-depleted T cells, or PBMCs supplied cDNA or gDNA.

In the authors' workflow: Estimation of nucleated cell counts relied on the amplification of reference gene primers. The assay was immunoSEQ multiplex PCR, and TCRdb's table has in-frame clones only and misses some. V and J calls and clone size come straight from that table; D and trimming were deduced from the DNA. The sample holds about 300,000 clones, 87% seen once. With 1 base clipped from V and 1 base from J, the junction kept 5 bases outside the gene matches. The CDR3 consists of 16 residues. Germline V gene sequence: CDR1 MGHRA, CDR2 YSYEKL. The sequence was obtained from a woman aged 30 to 39 who had recovered from COVID-19. Sequencing was done on a sample of PBMCs or T cells enriched from blood (not recorded which). This chain joins TRBV4-1 and TRBJ2-3; TRBD2 aligns across 7 bases. CDR3 DNA sequence: TGCGCCAGCAGCCAAGCGGGGGGTTACGGCACAGATACGCAGTATTTT. It yields the protein CASSQAGGYGTDTQYF.